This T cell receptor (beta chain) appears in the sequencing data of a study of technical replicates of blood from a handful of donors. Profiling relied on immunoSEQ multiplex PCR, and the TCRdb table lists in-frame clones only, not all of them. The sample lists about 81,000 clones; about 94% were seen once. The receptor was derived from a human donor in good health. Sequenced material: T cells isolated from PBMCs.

As DNA, the CDR3 is TGTGCCACCAGCACACATACAGGGACCTTCGAACTGTTTTTT. It specifies CATSTHTGTFELFF. The rearrangement links TRBV15 to TRBJ1-4, with TRBD1 as a possible D gene (6 bases). This CDR3 has 14 residues. Germline values: CDR1 LNHNV, CDR2 YYDKDF (reference sequence). The V end was cut by 4 bases, the J end by 12 bases, with 18 bases between.